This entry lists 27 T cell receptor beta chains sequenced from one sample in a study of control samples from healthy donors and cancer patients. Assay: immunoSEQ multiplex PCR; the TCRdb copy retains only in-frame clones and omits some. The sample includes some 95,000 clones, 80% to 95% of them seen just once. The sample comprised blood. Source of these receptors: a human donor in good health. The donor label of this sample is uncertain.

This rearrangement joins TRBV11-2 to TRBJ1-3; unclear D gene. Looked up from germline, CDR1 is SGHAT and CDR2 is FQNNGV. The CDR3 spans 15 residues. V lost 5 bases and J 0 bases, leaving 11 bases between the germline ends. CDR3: CASSPTPSSGNTIYF. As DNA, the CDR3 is TGTGCCAGCAGCCCCACTCCGAGCTCTGGAAACACCATATATTTT.

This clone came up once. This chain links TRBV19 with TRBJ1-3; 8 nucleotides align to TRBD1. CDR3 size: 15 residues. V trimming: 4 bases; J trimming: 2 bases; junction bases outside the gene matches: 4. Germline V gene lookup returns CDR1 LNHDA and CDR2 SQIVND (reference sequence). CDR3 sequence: CASSTLDRAGNTIYF. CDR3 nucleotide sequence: TGTGCCAGTAGTACCTTGGACAGGGCTGGAAACACCATATATTTT.

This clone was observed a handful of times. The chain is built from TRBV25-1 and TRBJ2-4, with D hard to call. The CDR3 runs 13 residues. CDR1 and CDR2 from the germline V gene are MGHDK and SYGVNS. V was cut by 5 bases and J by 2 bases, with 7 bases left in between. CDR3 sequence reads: CASSPHPKNIQYF. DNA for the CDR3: TGTGCCAGCAGTCCCCACCCCAAAAACATTCAGTACTTC.

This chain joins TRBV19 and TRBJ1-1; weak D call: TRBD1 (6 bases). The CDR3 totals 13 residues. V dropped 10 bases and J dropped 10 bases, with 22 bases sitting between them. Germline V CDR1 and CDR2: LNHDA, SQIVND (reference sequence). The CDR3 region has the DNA TGTGCCACCTCCACAAATCAACAGGGTTTAGCTTTCTTT. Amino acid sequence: CATSTNQQGLAFF.

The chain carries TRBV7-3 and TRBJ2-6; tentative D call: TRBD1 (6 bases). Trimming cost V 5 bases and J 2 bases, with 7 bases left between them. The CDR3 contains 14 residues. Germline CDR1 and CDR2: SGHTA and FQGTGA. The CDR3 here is CASSNRAGANVLTF. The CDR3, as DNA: TGTGCCAGCAGCAACAGGGCTGGGGCCAACGTCCTGACTTTC. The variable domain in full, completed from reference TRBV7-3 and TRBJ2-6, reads GAGVSQTPSNKVTEKGKYVELRCDPISGHTALYWYRQSLGQGPEFLIYFQGTGAADDSGLPNDRFFAVRPEGSVSTLKIQRTERGDSAVYLCASSNRAGANVLTFGAGSRLTVL.

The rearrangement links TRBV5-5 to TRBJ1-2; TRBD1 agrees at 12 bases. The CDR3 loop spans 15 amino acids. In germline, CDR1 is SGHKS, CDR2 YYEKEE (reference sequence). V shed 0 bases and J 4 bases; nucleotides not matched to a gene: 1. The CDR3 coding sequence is TGTGCCAGCAGCTTGGCGGGACAGGGGGCCTATGGCTACACCTTC. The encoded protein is CASSLAGQGAYGYTF.

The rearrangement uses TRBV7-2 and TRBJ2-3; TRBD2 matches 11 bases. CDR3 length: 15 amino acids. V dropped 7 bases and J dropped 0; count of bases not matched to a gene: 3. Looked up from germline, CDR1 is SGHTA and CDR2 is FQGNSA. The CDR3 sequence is CASTLAGGSTDTQYF. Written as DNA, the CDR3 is TGTGCCAGCACATTAGCGGGGGGGAGCACAGATACGCAGTATTTT.

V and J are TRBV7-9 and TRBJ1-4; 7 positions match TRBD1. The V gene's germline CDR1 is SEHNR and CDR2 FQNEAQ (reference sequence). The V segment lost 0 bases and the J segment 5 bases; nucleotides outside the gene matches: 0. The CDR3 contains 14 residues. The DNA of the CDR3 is TGTGCCAGCAGCTTAGCACAGGGGAATGAAAAACTGTTTTTT. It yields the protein CASSLAQGNEKLFF.

The CDR3 nucleotides are TGTGCCAGCAGCAAAAGGTGGGCCTATAATTCACCCCTCCACTTT. Translation gives CASSKRWAYNSPLHF. The chain employs TRBV21-1 and TRBJ1-6. TRBV21-1 is shown as a pseudogene. The CDR3 totals 15 residues.

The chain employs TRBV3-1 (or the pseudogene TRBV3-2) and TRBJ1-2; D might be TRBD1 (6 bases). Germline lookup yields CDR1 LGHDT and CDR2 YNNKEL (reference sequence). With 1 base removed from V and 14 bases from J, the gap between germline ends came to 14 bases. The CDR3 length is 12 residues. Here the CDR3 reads CASSQALQGNTF. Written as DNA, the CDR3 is TGTGCCAGCAGCCAAGCGTTACAGGGAAATACCTTC.

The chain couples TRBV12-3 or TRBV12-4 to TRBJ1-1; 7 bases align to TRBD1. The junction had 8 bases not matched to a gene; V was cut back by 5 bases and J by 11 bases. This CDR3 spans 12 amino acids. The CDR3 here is CASSIGQVVAFF. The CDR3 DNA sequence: TGTGCCAGCAGTATCGGACAGGTCGTTGCTTTCTTT.

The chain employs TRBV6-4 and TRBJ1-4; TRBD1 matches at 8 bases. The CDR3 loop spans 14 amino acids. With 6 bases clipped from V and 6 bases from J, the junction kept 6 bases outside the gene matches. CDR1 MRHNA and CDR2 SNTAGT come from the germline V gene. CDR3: CASRDRDPDEKLFF. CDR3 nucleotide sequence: TGTGCCAGCAGGGACAGGGACCCAGATGAAAAACTGTTTTTT.

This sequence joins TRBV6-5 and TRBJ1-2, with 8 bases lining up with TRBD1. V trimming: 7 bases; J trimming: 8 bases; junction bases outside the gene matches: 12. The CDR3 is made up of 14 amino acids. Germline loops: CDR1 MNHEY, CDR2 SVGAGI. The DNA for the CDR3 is TGTGCCAGCAACCAAGGCCCCCCAGGGGGCGGCTACACCTTC. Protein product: CASNQGPPGGGYTF.

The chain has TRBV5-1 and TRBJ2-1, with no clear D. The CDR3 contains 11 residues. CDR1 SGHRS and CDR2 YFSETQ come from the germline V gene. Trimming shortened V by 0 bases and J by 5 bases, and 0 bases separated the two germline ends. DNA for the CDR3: TGCGCCAGCAGCTTGGACAATGAGCAGTTCTTC. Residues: CASSLDNEQFF.

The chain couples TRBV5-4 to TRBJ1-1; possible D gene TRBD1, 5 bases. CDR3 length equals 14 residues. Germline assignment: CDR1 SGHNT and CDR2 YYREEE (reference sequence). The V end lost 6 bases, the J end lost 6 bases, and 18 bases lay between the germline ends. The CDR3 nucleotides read TGTGCCAGCACCTTCGAGACAGCTACACCTGAAGCTTTCTTT. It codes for CASTFETATPEAFF.

CDR3 amino acids: CASNRGGVISNEQFF. CDR3 DNA: TGTGCCAGTAACAGGGGGGGCGTAATTAGCAATGAGCAGTTCTTC. J is TRBJ2-1 and V is TRBV19; D might be TRBD1 (8 bases). CDR3 size: 15 residues. Germline CDR1 LNHDA, CDR2 SQIVND (reference sequence). The germline V and J ends were trimmed by 7 bases and 6 bases, with 19 bases remaining between them.

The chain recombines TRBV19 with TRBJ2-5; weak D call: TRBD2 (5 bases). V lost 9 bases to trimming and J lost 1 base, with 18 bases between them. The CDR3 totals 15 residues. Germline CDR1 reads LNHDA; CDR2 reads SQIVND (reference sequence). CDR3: CASGEHRGLQETQYF. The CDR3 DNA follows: TGTGCCAGCGGGGAACACCGAGGCCTCCAAGAGACCCAGTACTTC.

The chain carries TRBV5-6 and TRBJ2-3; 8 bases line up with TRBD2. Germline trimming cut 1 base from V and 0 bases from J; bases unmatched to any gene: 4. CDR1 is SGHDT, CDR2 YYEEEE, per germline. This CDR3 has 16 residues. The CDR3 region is CASSLRVAGSTDTQYF. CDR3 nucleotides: TGTGCCAGCAGCTTGCGAGTAGCGGGGAGCACAGATACGCAGTATTTT. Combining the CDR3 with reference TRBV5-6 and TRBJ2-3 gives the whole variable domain DAGVTQSPTHLIKTRGQQVTLRCSPKSGHDTVSWYQQALGQGPQFIFQYYEEEERQRGNFPDRFSGHQFPNYSSELNVNALLLGDSALYLCASSLRVAGSTDTQYFGPGTRLTVL.

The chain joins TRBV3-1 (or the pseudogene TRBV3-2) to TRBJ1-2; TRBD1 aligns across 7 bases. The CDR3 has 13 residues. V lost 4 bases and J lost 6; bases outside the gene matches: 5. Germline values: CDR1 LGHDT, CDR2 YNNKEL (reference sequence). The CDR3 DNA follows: TGTGCCAGCAGCCGGGGACAGAGCGATGGCTACACCTTC. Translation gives CASSRGQSDGYTF.

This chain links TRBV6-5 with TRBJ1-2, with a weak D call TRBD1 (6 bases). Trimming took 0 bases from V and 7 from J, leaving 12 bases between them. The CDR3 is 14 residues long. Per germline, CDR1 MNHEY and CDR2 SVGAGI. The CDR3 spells CASSYSGRGGGYTF. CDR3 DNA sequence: TGTGCCAGCAGTTACTCCGGGAGGGGGGGTGGCTACACCTTC.

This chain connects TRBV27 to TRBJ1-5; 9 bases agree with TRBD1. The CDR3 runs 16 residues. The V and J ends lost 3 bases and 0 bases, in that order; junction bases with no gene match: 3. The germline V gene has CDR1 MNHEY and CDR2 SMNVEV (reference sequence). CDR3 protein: CASSLGQGYSNQPQHF. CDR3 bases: TGTGCCAGCAGTTTGGGACAGGGCTATAGCAATCAGCCCCAGCATTTT.

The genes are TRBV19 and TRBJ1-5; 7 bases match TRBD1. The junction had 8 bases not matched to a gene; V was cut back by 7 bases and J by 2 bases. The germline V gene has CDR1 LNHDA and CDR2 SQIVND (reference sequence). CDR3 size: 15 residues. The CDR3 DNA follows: TGTGCCAGTACCGACACAGGGGCTGGCAATCAGCCCCAGCATTTT. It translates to CASTDTGAGNQPQHF.

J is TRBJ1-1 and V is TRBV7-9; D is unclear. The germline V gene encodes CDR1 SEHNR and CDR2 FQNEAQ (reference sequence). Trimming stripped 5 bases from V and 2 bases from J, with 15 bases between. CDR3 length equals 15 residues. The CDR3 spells CASSILPQANTEAFF. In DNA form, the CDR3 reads TGTGCCAGCAGCATACTCCCCCAGGCAAACACTGAAGCTTTCTTT.

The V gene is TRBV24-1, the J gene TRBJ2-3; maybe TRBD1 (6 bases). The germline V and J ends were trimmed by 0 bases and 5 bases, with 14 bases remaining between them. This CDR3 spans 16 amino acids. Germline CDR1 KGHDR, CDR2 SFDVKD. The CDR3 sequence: CATSDLGQGKRDTQYF. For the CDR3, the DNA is TGTGCCACCAGTGATTTGGGGCAGGGGAAAAGAGATACGCAGTATTTT.

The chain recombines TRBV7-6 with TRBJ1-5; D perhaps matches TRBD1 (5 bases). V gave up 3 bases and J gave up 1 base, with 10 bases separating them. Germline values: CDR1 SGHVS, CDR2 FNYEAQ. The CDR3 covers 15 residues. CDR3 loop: CASSFGQGSNQPQHF. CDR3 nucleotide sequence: TGTGCCAGCAGCTTCGGCCAGGGCAGCAATCAGCCCCAGCATTTT. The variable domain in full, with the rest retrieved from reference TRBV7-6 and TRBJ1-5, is GAGVSQSPRYKVTKRGQDVALRCDPISGHVSLYWYRQALGQGPEFLTYFNYEAQQDKSGLPNDRFSAERPEGSISTLTIQRTEQRDSAMYRCASSFGQGSNQPQHFGDGTRLSIL.

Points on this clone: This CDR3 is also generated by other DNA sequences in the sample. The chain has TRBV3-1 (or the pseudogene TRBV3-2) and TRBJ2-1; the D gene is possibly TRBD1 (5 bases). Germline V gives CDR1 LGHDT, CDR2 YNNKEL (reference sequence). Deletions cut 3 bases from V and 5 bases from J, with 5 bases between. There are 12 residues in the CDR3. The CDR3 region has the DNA TGTGCCAGCAGCCAGACAGACAATGAGCAGTTCTTC. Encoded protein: CASSQTDNEQFF.

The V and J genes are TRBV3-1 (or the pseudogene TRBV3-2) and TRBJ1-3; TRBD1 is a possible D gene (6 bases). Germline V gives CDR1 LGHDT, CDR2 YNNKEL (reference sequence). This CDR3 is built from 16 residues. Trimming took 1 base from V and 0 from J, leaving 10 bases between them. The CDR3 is CASSQAGTNSGNTIYF. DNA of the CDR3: TGTGCCAGCAGCCAAGCCGGGACAAACTCTGGAAACACCATATATTTT.